The 14 T cell receptor beta chains given below trace back to one sample, sequenced in a study of T cell clusters in autoimmune cytopenias. One tube held mixed TRB-A and TRB-B primer pools for touch-down PCR. TCRdb re-called the multiplex PCR reads, yielding one record per CDR3 amino acid sequence without DNA. Its listing shows some 11,000 distinct CDR3 sequences. TRB was amplified from about 260 ng of peripheral blood genomic DNA per sample. These data were likewise used in another study, on T cell repertoires in aging, cancer and after chemotherapy.

Sample: peripheral blood. All receptors come from a human donor in good health.

This chain links TRBV30 with TRBJ1-3. CDR3 size: 15 residues. The germline CDR1 and CDR2 sequences are GTSNPN and SVGIG (reference sequence). This CDR3 is CAWSVGRKTGNTIYF.

V gene TRBV6-5 combines with J gene TRBJ1-3; TCRdb calls TRBD1, which cannot be checked without DNA. CDR1 is MNHEY and CDR2 is SVGAGI in the germline V gene. The CDR3 length is 16 residues. The CDR3 loop is CASSLGTGGTRNTIYF.

The chain joins TRBV27 to TRBJ1-5. CDR1 MNHEY and CDR2 SMNVEV come from the germline V gene (reference sequence). The CDR3 contains 17 residues. CDR3 amino acids: CASSLSVLLVSNQPQHF.

The rearrangement uses TRBV11-1 and TRBJ2-7; as DNA is missing, the TRBD2 call by TCRdb cannot be tested. CDR1 is SGHAT and CDR2 is FQDESV in the germline V gene (reference sequence). The CDR3 has 13 amino acids. The CDR3 reads CASSLVVNYEQYF.

The chain uses TRBV12-3 or TRBV12-4 and TRBJ1-2. This CDR3 is built from 13 residues. This chain's CDR3 is CASSFNGHYGYTF.

V gene TRBV18 combines with J gene TRBJ1-1; there is no DNA to check the TCRdb D call of TRBD1. Germline CDR1 reads KGHSH; CDR2 reads LQKENI. The CDR3 length is 13 residues. This CDR3 is CASSPILDPGAFF.

V is TRBV6-5 and J is TRBJ2-7; absent DNA, TCRdb's TRBD2 call cannot be checked. This CDR3 comprises 15 residues. Germline V CDR1 and CDR2: MNHEY, SVGAGI. The chain's CDR3 is CASSLKAGEGYEQYF.

V usage is TRBV6-6 and J usage is TRBJ2-1; TCRdb lists TRBD1, though no DNA is available to test this call. The CDR3 runs 14 residues. Germline CDR1 and CDR2: MNHNY and SVGAGI (reference sequence). The CDR3 is CASRSGTGNDEQFF.

This rearrangement joins TRBV27 to TRBJ2-2; as DNA is missing, the TRBD1 call by TCRdb cannot be tested. Per germline, CDR1 MNHEY and CDR2 SMNVEV (reference sequence). This CDR3 is 15 amino acids long. The chain's CDR3 is CASSPRQMPTGELFF.

The chain combines TRBV12-3 or TRBV12-4 with TRBJ2-5. The CDR3 extends over 11 amino acids. CDR3 residues: CASSYEETQYF.

The chain employs TRBV6-5 and TRBJ1-1; TCRdb's assignment of TRBD1 cannot be checked, as there is no DNA. In germline, CDR1 is MNHEY, CDR2 SVGAGI. The CDR3 is made up of 14 amino acids. The CDR3 sequence is CASNKDTRRTEAFF.

The rearrangement uses TRBV27 and TRBJ1-1; TCRdb's D gene call, TRBD1, goes unchecked for lack of DNA. Germline assignment: CDR1 MNHEY and CDR2 SMNVEV (reference sequence). This CDR3 has 15 residues. Here the CDR3 reads CASSLGDGTFGEAFF.

By frequency, this clonotype registers medium-sized. J is TRBJ2-7 and V is TRBV11-1; TCRdb's assignment of TRBD1 cannot be checked, as there is no DNA. Germline values: CDR1 SGHAT, CDR2 FQDESV (reference sequence). The CDR3 is 12 residues long. This CDR3 reads CASSPRTREQYF. The full variable domain, in which reference TRBV11-1 and TRBJ2-7 provide the parts outside the CDR3, is EAEVAQSPRYKITEKSQAVAFWCDPISGHATLYWYRQILGQGPELLVQFQDESVVDDSQLPKDRFSAERLKGVDSTLKIQPAELGDSAMYLCASSPRTREQYFGPGTRLTVT.

J is TRBJ1-1 and V is TRBV29-1; TCRdb proposes TRBD1, but this gene call is untestable without DNA. Germline CDR1 SQVTM, CDR2 ANQGSEA. The CDR3 covers 13 residues. CDR3 sequence: CSVRRQAGTEAFF.